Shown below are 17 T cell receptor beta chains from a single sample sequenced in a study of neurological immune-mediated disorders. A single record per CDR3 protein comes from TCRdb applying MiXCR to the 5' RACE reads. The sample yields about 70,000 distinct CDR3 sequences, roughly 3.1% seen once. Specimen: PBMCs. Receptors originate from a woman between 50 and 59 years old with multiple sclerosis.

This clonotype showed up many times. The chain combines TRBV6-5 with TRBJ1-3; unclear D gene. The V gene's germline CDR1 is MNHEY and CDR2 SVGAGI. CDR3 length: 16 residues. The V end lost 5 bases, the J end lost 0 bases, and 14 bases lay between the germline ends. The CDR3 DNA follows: TGTGCCAGCAGTCCGCCCTTGACCCTCTCTGGAAACACCATATATTTT. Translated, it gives CASSPPLTLSGNTIYF.

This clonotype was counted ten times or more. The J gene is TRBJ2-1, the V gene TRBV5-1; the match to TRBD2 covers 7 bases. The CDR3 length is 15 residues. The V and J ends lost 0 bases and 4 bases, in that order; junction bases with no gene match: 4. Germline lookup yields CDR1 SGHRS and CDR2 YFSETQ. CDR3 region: CASSLVSGAYNEQFF. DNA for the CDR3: TGCGCCAGCAGCTTGGTCAGCGGGGCTTACAATGAGCAGTTCTTC.

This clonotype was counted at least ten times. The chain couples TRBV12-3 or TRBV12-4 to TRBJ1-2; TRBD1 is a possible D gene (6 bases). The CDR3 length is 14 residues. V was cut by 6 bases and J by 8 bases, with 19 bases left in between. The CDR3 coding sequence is TGTGCCAGCAGCTGGACAGACCGAAACTGGGGCTACACCTTC. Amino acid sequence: CASSWTDRNWGYTF.

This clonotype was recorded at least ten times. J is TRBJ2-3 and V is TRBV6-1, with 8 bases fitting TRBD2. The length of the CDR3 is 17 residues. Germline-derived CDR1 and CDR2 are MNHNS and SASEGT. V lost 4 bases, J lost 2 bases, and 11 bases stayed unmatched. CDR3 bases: TGTGCCAGCAGTGGACCAATAAGCGGGAGTCACACAGATACGCAGTATTTT. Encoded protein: CASSGPISGSHTDTQYF.

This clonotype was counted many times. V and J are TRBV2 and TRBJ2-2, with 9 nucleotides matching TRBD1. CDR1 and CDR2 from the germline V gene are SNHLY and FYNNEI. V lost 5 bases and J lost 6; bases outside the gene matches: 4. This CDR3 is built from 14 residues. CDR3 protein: CASSMDRGSGELFF. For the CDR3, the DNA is TGTGCCAGCAGTATGGACAGGGGATCCGGGGAGCTGTTTTTT.

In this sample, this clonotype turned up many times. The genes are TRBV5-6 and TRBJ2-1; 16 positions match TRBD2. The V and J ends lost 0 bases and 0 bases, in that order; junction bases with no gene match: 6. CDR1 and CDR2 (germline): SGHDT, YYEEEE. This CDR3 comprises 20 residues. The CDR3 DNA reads TGTGCCAGCAGCTTGGAGTTGGGACTAGCGGGGGGGAGCTCCTACAATGAGCAGTTCTTC. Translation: CASSLELGLAGGSSYNEQFF.

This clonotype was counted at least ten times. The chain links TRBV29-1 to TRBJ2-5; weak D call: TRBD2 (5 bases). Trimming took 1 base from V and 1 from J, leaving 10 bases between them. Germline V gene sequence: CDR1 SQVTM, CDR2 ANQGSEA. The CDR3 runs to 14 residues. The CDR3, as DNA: TGCAGCGTTGAAGTGTACGGGGTCCAAGAGACCCAGTACTTC. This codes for CSVEVYGVQETQYF.

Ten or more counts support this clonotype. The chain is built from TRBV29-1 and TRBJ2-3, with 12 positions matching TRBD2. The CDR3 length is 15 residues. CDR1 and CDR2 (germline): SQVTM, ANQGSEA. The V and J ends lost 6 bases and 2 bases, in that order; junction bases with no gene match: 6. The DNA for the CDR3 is TGCAGCGTCACCGGACTAGCGGGACCCACAGATACGCAGTATTTT. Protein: CSVTGLAGPTDTQYF.

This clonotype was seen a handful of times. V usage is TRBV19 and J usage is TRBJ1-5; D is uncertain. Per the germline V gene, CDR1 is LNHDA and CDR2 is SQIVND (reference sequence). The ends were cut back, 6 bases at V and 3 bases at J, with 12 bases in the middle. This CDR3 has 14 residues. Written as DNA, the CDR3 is TGTGCCAGTAGAATCGCCGGATCCAATCAGCCCCAGCATTTT. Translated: CASRIAGSNQPQHF.

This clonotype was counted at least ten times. CDR3 sequence: CASSNLRGAYNEQFF. CDR3 in DNA: TGTGCCAGCAGTAATCTTCGGGGGGCTTACAATGAGCAGTTCTTC. The gene calls are TRBV6-5 and TRBJ2-1; a weak D match, TRBD2 (7 bases). The CDR3 sequence is 15 residues long. Per the germline V gene, CDR1 is MNHEY and CDR2 is SVGAGI. The V gene lost 5 bases and the J gene lost 4 bases, with 15 bases spanning the gap.

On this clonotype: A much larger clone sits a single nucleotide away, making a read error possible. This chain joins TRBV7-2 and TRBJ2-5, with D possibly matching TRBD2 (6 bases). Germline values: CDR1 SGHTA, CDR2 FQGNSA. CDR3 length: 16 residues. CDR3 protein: CASSLDLWGGQETKYF. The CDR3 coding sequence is TGTGCCAGCAGCCTAGACCTTTGGGGAGGCCAAGAGACCAAGTACTTC.

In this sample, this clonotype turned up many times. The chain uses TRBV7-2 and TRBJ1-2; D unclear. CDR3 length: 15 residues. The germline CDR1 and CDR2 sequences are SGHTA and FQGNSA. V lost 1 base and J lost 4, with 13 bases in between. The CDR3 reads CASSLVFEGGYGYTF. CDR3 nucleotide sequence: TGTGCCAGCAGCTTAGTTTTCGAGGGTGGCTATGGCTACACCTTC.

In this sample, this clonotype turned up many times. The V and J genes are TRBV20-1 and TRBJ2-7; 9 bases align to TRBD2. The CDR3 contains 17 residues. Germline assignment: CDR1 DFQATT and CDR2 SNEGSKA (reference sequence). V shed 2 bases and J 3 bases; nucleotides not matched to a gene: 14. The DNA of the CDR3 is TGCAGTGCTAGAAATAGCGGGAGCATGGGACCAGTCTACGAGCAGTACTTC. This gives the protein CSARNSGSMGPVYEQYF.

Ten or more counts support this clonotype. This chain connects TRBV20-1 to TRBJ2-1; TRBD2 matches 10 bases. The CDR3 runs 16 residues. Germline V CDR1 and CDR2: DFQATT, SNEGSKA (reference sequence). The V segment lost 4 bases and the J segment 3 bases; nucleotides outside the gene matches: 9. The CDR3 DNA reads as TGCAGTGCTATAAACCTAGCGGGGGCCTACTACAATGAGCAGTTCTTC. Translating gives CSAINLAGAYYNEQFF.

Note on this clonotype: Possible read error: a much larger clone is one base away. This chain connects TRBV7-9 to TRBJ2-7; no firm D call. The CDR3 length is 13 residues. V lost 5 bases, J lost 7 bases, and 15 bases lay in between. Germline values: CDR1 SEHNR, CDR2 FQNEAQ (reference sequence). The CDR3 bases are TGTGCCAGCAGCCACCCGGGCCTGGAAGAGCAGTACTTC. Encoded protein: CASSHPGLEEQYF.

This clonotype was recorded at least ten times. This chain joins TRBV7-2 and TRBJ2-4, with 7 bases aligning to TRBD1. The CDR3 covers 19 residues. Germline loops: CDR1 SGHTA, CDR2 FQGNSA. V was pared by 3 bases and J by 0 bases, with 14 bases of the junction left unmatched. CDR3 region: CASSLSPWTGAVAKNIQYF. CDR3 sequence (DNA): TGTGCCAGCAGCTTGTCCCCATGGACAGGCGCTGTAGCCAAAAACATTCAGTACTTC.

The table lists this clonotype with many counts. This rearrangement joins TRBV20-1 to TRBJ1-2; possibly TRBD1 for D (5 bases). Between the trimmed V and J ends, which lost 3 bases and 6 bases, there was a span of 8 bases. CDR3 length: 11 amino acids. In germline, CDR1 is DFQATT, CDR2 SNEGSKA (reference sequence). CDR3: CSARGQDGYTF. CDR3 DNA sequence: TGCAGTGCTAGGGGGCAGGATGGCTACACCTTC.